This entry lists 32 T cell receptor beta chains sequenced from one sample in a study of shared clonotypes between healthy human individuals. The assay was immunoSEQ multiplex PCR, and TCRdb's table has in-frame clones only and misses some. The table lists 1.4 million to 1.5 million clones, about 96% of them singletons. Sequenced material: naive CD4+ T cells sorted from blood. The subset was: CD45RA+ positively selected. The source is a man aged 25 to 45 in good health.

The rearrangement uses TRBV6-1 and TRBJ2-7, with a tentative D call TRBD2 (6 bases). V dropped 11 bases and J dropped 0 bases, with 17 bases sitting between them. The CDR3 is 14 residues long. Germline V lookup: CDR1 MNHNS, CDR2 SASEGT. CDR3 DNA sequence: TGTGCCTCAAGAGGGACTCCGGCCTCCTACGAGCAGTACTTC. Residues: CASRGTPASYEQYF.

The chain combines TRBV7-8 with TRBJ2-7, with unresolved D. Trimming took off 5 bases at V and 2 bases at J, with 13 bases between the two ends. This CDR3 is 14 amino acids long. Germline-derived CDR1 and CDR2 are SGHVS and FQNEAQ. As DNA, the CDR3 is TGTGCCAGCAGCGCTATGACTGCAGCCTACGAGCAGTACTTC. It is translated as CASSAMTAAYEQYF.

The rearrangement uses TRBV27 and TRBJ1-5; D gene ambiguous. The CDR3 loop spans 13 amino acids. CDR1 MNHEY and CDR2 SMNVEV come from the germline V gene (reference sequence). Between the trimmed V and J ends, which lost 4 bases and 0 bases, there was a span of 4 bases. The CDR3 nucleotides are TGTGCCAGCAGTTCGGCTAGCAATCAGCCCCAGCATTTT. Protein product: CASSSASNQPQHF.

The V call is TRBV5-5, the J call TRBJ2-3; D might be TRBD1 or TRBD2, each matching 6 bases. The CDR3 has 17 amino acids. The V and J ends lost 0 bases and 3 bases respectively, with 17 bases between them. CDR1 is SGHKS and CDR2 is YYEKEE in the germline V gene (reference sequence). CDR3 in amino acids: CASSLGPTGAMTDTQYF. The CDR3 DNA is TGTGCCAGCAGCTTGGGCCCGACGGGGGCAATGACAGATACGCAGTATTTT.

This clone has just one count. This chain links TRBV25-1 with TRBJ1-2, with D uncertain. The germline V gene encodes CDR1 MGHDK and CDR2 SYGVNS. V was trimmed by 6 bases and J by 4 bases, leaving 9 bases between them. This CDR3 contains 12 residues. Written as DNA, the CDR3 is TGTGCCAGCAGCCCCCCGGGCTATGGCTACACCTTC. Its protein is CASSPPGYGYTF.

This clone came up once. The chain joins TRBV7-2 to TRBJ2-2, with 9 nucleotides matching TRBD2. Germline V gene data show CDR1 as SGHTA and CDR2 as FQGNSA. V lost 5 bases, J lost 4 bases, and 8 bases stayed unmatched. CDR3 length: 16 residues. The CDR3 nucleotides read TGTGCCAGCAGCCCTGATAGCGGGAGAAGCACCGGGGAGCTGTTTTTT. Its translation: CASSPDSGRSTGELFF.

This chain links TRBV4-1 with TRBJ2-5, with 9 bases that match TRBD1. The ends lost 1 base at V and 7 bases at J; junction bases unmatched: 13. The CDR3 runs to 17 residues. The germline V gene encodes CDR1 MGHRA and CDR2 YSYEKL. CDR3 protein: CASSQGDGQGSLGTQYF. CDR3 DNA sequence: TGCGCCAGCAGCCAAGGGGATGGACAGGGGAGTTTGGGGACCCAGTACTTC.

The V and J genes are TRBV5-4 and TRBJ2-7; TRBD2 aligns across 7 bases. V lost 0 bases and J lost 7; bases outside the gene matches: 13. Looked up from germline, CDR1 is SGHNT and CDR2 is YYREEE (reference sequence). The CDR3 has 16 amino acids. The CDR3 protein is CASSLGPPGGLKEQYF. In DNA form, the CDR3 reads TGTGCCAGCAGCTTGGGCCCCCCGGGAGGACTGAAGGAGCAGTACTTC.

The V call is TRBV30, the J call TRBJ2-3; 9 nucleotides align to TRBD2. Unmatched junction bases numbered 1, after V lost 3 bases and J lost 6 bases. CDR3 length: 12 residues. Germline assignment: CDR1 GTSNPN and CDR2 SVGIG (reference sequence). The CDR3 DNA sequence: TGTGCCTGGAGAGGACTAGCGGATACGCAGTATTTT. This codes for CAWRGLADTQYF.

This chain links TRBV5-1 with TRBJ2-1; no clear D. This CDR3 has 16 residues. The V gene's germline CDR1 is SGHRS and CDR2 YFSETQ. V dropped 1 base and J dropped 3 bases, with 14 bases sitting between them. CDR3 in DNA: TGCGCCAGCAGCTTGCGTGTAACAGCTAACTACAATGAGCAGTTCTTC. This gives the protein CASSLRVTANYNEQFF.

The CDR3 nucleotides read TGCGCCAGCACCTTGTCTTCGGCGGGGGCGAACACCGGGGAGCTGTTTTTT. Translated, it gives CASTLSSAGANTGELFF. The rearrangement uses TRBV4-1 and TRBJ2-2; TRBD2 matches at 7 bases. This CDR3 has 17 residues. The germline gives CDR1 MGHRA, CDR2 YSYEKL. The V and J ends lost 7 bases and 0 bases, in that order; junction bases with no gene match: 11.

This chain links TRBV5-1 with TRBJ2-5, with D hard to call. V lost 4 bases to trimming and J lost 2 bases, with 6 bases between them. The CDR3 runs to 12 residues. Germline assignment: CDR1 SGHRS and CDR2 YFSETQ. CDR3: CASSKEQETQYF. The CDR3 DNA sequence: TGCGCCAGCAGCAAGGAACAAGAGACCCAGTACTTC.

Remarks on this clone: Other DNA sequences in the sample encode the same CDR3. The chain is built from TRBV5-1 and TRBJ1-2; D is unclear. The length of the CDR3 is 14 residues. Germline CDR1 and CDR2: SGHRS and YFSETQ. With 0 bases removed from V and 2 bases from J, the gap between germline ends came to 8 bases. CDR3 sequence reads: CASSLAPENYGYTF. The CDR3 nucleotides read TGCGCCAGCAGCTTGGCCCCGGAGAACTATGGCTACACCTTC. The variable domain in full, completed from reference TRBV5-1 and TRBJ1-2, reads KAGVTQTPRYLIKTRGQQVTLSCSPISGHRSVSWYQQTPGQGLQFLFEYFSETQRNKGNFPGRFSGRQFSNSRSEMNVSTLELGDSALYLCASSLAPENYGYTFGSGTRLTVV.

The genes are TRBV2 and TRBJ2-3; the D is unclear. CDR3 length: 12 residues. V lost 3 bases, J lost 5 bases, and 6 bases lay in between. Germline values: CDR1 SNHLY, CDR2 FYNNEI. CDR3 nucleotides: TGTGCCAGCAGTGAGTGGGGAGATACGCAGTATTTT. Amino acid sequence: CASSEWGDTQYF.

On this clone: Other DNA sequences from this sample encode an identical CDR3 as well. The chain joins TRBV18 to TRBJ1-1; D unclear. V lost 2 bases and J lost 0, with 10 bases in between. This CDR3 comprises 15 residues. CDR1 and CDR2 (germline): KGHSH, LQKENI. CDR3: CASSPLGSVNTEAFF. CDR3 nucleotides: TGTGCCAGCTCACCATTGGGGAGTGTGAACACTGAAGCTTTCTTT.

Here the CDR3 reads CASSSRRGETQYF. The CDR3 coding sequence is TGCGCCAGCAGCTCGAGGCGCGGCGAGACCCAGTACTTC. J is TRBJ2-5 and V is TRBV5-1; D not certain. The CDR3 consists of 13 residues. The germline CDR1 and CDR2 sequences are SGHRS and YFSETQ. V was trimmed by 3 bases and J by 5 bases, leaving 11 bases between them.

V and J are TRBV5-1 and TRBJ2-1, with TRBD2 matching over 7 bases. The CDR3 extends over 16 amino acids. V gave up 0 bases and J gave up 2 bases; unmatched junction bases: 5. Germline CDR1 and CDR2: SGHRS and YFSETQ. CDR3 sequence reads: CASSLAPSGPYNEQFF. CDR3 DNA: TGCGCCAGCAGCTTGGCGCCTAGCGGACCCTACAATGAGCAGTTCTTC. The entire variable domain, with the rest obtained from reference TRBV5-1 and TRBJ2-1, is as follows: KAGVTQTPRYLIKTRGQQVTLSCSPISGHRSVSWYQQTPGQGLQFLFEYFSETQRNKGNFPGRFSGRQFSNSRSEMNVSTLELGDSALYLCASSLAPSGPYNEQFFGPGTRLTVL.

This sequence joins TRBV5-8 and TRBJ2-7; 9 bases are a match to TRBD1. After removal of 2 bases from V and 4 bases from J, the junction contained 13 bases not matched to a gene. The CDR3 contains 17 residues. Per the germline V gene, CDR1 is SGHTS and CDR2 is YDEGEE. CDR3 sequence reads: CASSFHGGGQGLYEQYF. For the CDR3, the DNA is TGTGCCAGCAGCTTCCATGGGGGAGGACAGGGGCTGTACGAGCAGTACTTC.

The chain has TRBV28 and TRBJ1-5; TRBD1 is a possible D gene (5 bases). The CDR3 is 14 amino acids. Trimming cost V 5 bases and J 10 bases, with 18 bases left between them. Germline loops: CDR1 MDHEN, CDR2 SYDVKM. CDR3 coding DNA: TGTGCCAGCAGTCCGCCTGGGGGGGTCAGCCCCCAGCATTTT. Residues: CASSPPGGVSPQHF.

The rearrangement joins TRBV9 to TRBJ2-7; 14 positions match TRBD2. Germline assignment: CDR1 SGDLS and CDR2 YYNGEE. The CDR3 runs 15 residues. The V gene end was trimmed by 2 bases and the J gene end by 4 bases; junction bases not matched to a gene: 2. The CDR3 bases are TGTGCCAGCAGCGTCGGACTAGCGGGAGGTTACGAGCAGTACTTC. Protein product: CASSVGLAGGYEQYF. Full variable domain (remainder filled in from reference TRBV9 and TRBJ2-7): DSGVTQTPKHLITATGQRVTLRCSPRSGDLSVYWYQQSLDQGLQFLIQYYNGEERAKGNILERFSAQQFPDLHSELNLSSLELGDSALYFCASSVGLAGGYEQYFGPGTRLTVT.

The chain recombines TRBV25-1 with TRBJ1-5, with 10 bases lining up with TRBD1. Germline lookup yields CDR1 MGHDK and CDR2 SYGVNS. CDR3 length: 13 amino acids. Trimming took 10 bases from V and 9 from J; bases not matched to a gene: 9. CDR3: CATQGQGMGPQHF. In DNA form, the CDR3 reads TGTGCCACCCAGGGACAGGGGATGGGGCCCCAGCATTTT.

V and J are TRBV30 and TRBJ1-2; tentatively, D is TRBD1 (6 bases). V gave up 5 bases and J gave up 5 bases, with 15 bases separating them. This CDR3 comprises 13 residues. From germline, CDR1 is GTSNPN and CDR2 SVGIG (reference sequence). This CDR3 is CAWHRLRGYGYTF. The CDR3 DNA sequence: TGTGCCTGGCACCGATTGAGGGGGTATGGCTACACCTTC.

CDR3 coding DNA: TGTGCCAGCAGCTTGAGGTTGGACTATGGCTACACCTTC. Translated: CASSLRLDYGYTF. The chain couples TRBV11-2 to TRBJ1-2; D gene uncertain. CDR3 length equals 13 residues. Germline V gene data show CDR1 as SGHAT and CDR2 as FQNNGV. Trimming took off 3 bases at V and 3 bases at J, with 8 bases between the two ends. Full variable domain (outside the CDR3, taken from reference TRBV11-2 and TRBJ1-2): EAGVAQSPRYKIIEKRQSVAFWCNPISGHATLYWYQQILGQGPKLLIQFQNNGVVDDSQLPKDRFSAERLKGVDSTLKIQPAKLEDSAVYLCASSLRLDYGYTFGSGTRLTVV.

This sequence joins TRBV7-2 and TRBJ2-5; 7 bases line up with TRBD2. The V gene end was trimmed by 1 base and the J gene end by 2 bases; junction bases not matched to a gene: 4. The CDR3 has 15 residues. Germline V gives CDR1 SGHTA, CDR2 FQGNSA. This CDR3 reads CASSLGYGGQETQYF. In DNA form, the CDR3 reads TGTGCCAGCAGCTTAGGGTACGGGGGGCAAGAGACCCAGTACTTC.

This chain joins TRBV2 and TRBJ1-5; D is perhaps TRBD1 (5 bases). V lost 6 bases to trimming and J lost 5 bases, with 11 bases between them. The CDR3 spans 13 residues. Germline V CDR1 and CDR2: SNHLY, FYNNEI. This chain's CDR3 is CASRGATHQPQHF. CDR3 in DNA: TGTGCCAGCAGAGGGGCGACCCATCAGCCCCAGCATTTT.

The chain employs TRBV5-1 and TRBJ2-7, with TRBD2 identical over 7 bases. Trimming took 7 bases from V and 6 from J; bases not matched to a gene: 10. The CDR3 loop spans 13 amino acids. Germline lookup yields CDR1 SGHRS and CDR2 YFSETQ. This CDR3 is CASAGDPNSEQYF. Written as DNA, the CDR3 is TGCGCCAGCGCGGGGGACCCTAACTCCGAGCAGTACTTC.

The V call is TRBV19, the J call TRBJ2-1; 11 bases are a match to TRBD2. The length of the CDR3 is 14 residues. Unmatched junction bases numbered 4, after V lost 6 bases and J lost 6 bases. The V gene's germline CDR1 is LNHDA and CDR2 SQIVND (reference sequence). This chain's CDR3 is CASSPGLAANEQFF. The CDR3 nucleotides are TGTGCCAGTAGCCCGGGACTAGCGGCCAATGAGCAGTTCTTC. Full variable domain (remainder filled in from reference TRBV19 and TRBJ2-1): DGGITQSPKYLFRKEGQNVTLSCEQNLNHDAMYWYRQDPGQGLRLIYYSQIVNDFQKGDIAEGYSVSREKKESFPLTVTSAQKNPTAFYLCASSPGLAANEQFFGPGTRLTVL.

This clone was counted once. The V gene is TRBV2, the J gene TRBJ2-1; 7 bases fit TRBD2. Trimming at V came to 6 bases and at J to 0 bases, leaving 5 bases not matched to a gene. This CDR3 has 15 residues. The germline CDR1 and CDR2 sequences are SNHLY and FYNNEI. The CDR3 DNA reads TGTGCCAGCAGCTTTAGCGGGCCCTCCTACAATGAGCAGTTCTTC. Protein sequence: CASSFSGPSYNEQFF.

This chain connects TRBV21-1 to TRBJ1-5; the table's D call, TRBD1, has no DNA check behind it. TRBV21-1 is shown as a pseudogene. The CDR3 has 16 residues. CDR3 nucleotides: TGTGCCAGTCCTTCGGTGACACCGTATAGCAATCAGCCCCAGCATTTT. Protein sequence: CASPSVTPYSNQPQHF.

The chain combines TRBV19 with TRBJ2-7, with 13 bases matching TRBD2. The J segment lost 3 bases and the V segment lost 3 bases, leaving 5 bases of the junction unmatched. Germline lookup yields CDR1 LNHDA and CDR2 SQIVND (reference sequence). The CDR3 runs to 16 residues. CDR3 in amino acids: CASSIGLAGVSYEQYF. The CDR3 coding sequence is TGTGCCAGTAGTATTGGACTAGCGGGAGTAAGCTACGAGCAGTACTTC.

The chain combines TRBV7-9 with TRBJ2-7; D tentatively fits TRBD1 or TRBD2 (5 bases each). Trimming shortened V by 3 bases and J by 6 bases, and 15 bases separated the two germline ends. From germline, CDR1 is SEHNR and CDR2 FQNEAQ (reference sequence). The CDR3 loop spans 14 amino acids. CDR3 loop: CASSFLGTGGEQYF. The CDR3 DNA follows: TGTGCCAGCAGCTTTCTAGGGACCGGTGGCGAGCAGTACTTC.

The chain couples TRBV5-1 to TRBJ1-3; 8 bases map to TRBD1. CDR1 SGHRS and CDR2 YFSETQ come from the germline V gene. This CDR3 is 15 amino acids long. V trimming: 4 bases; J trimming: 3 bases; junction bases outside the gene matches: 6. CDR3 sequence: CASSQDRADGNTIYF. As DNA, the CDR3 is TGCGCCAGCAGCCAGGACAGGGCCGATGGAAACACCATATATTTT.